This T cell receptor beta chain was found in a study of T cells in Graves' hyperthyroidism and ophthalmopathy. This sample holds PBMCs from about 9.3 ml fresh peripheral blood. RNA transcripts provided the source from which TCR beta CDR3 regions were amplified. TCR CDR3 underwent first-round RT-PCR with the HTBI primer set. TCRdb itself ran the multiplex PCR reads through MiXCR, one entry per CDR3 protein. Here the sample spans hundreds of thousands of distinct CDR3 sequences, approximately 14% being singletons. CDR1 is LNHNV, CDR2 YYDKDF, per germline (reference sequence). Trimming shortened V by 6 bases and J by 0 bases, and 12 bases separated the two germline ends. The CDR3 extends over 16 amino acids.

The source is a man younger than 35 with Graves' ophthalmopathy. Source material: blood. V gene TRBV15 combines with J gene TRBJ1-6; D is uncertain. In nucleotides, the CDR3 is TGTGCCACCAGGGTGGGTCCGAGCTCCTATAATTCACCCCTCCACTTT. It codes for CATRVGPSSYNSPLHF.